This record covers a single T cell receptor (beta chain). The data derive from a study of T cell changes during pregnancy in multiple sclerosis. Here immunoSEQ multiplex PCR was the method, and the copy in TCRdb shows in-frame clones only, minus some. Seen here are approximately 38,000 clones, 92% observed once, and the top ten hold just over 5.5%. This CDR3 has 14 residues. After removal of 3 bases from V and 6 bases from J, the junction contained 5 bases not matched to a gene. Germline V gives CDR1 MDHEN, CDR2 SYDVKM. This TCR derives from a female donor with multiple sclerosis, enrolled in a pregnancy study. This specimen was CD8+ T cells from peripheral blood mononuclear cells, taken in the third trimester of pregnancy. This chain uses TRBV28 with TRBJ2-1; the match to TRBD2 covers 7 bases. CDR3 sequence (DNA): TGTGCCAGCAGTTTCGAGCGGGAAGCCAATGAGCAGTTCTTC. The encoded protein is CASSFEREANEQFF.